Shown below are 21 T cell receptor beta chains from a single sample sequenced in a study of blood T cells in healthy people across ages. A J-beta primer mix and a sample-barcoded 5' primer were used in a second PCR of roughly 7 to 12 cycles. Using its own MiXCR run on the 5' RACE reads, TCRdb lists one record per CDR3 protein. The sample holds approximately 690,000 distinct CDR3 sequences, approximately 50% seen once. Sequenced input: blood. The source of these receptors is a man between 60 and 75 years old in good health.

In its sample, this clonotype was seen many times. The CDR3 DNA reads as TGTGCCAGCAGCCAAGTTGGGCGGGGGGGGGAGACCCAGTACTTC. Its protein product is CASSQVGRGGETQYF. The J gene is TRBJ2-5, the V gene TRBV3-1, with 9 positions matching TRBD2. Germline CDR1 and CDR2: LGHDT and YNNKEL (reference sequence). The CDR3 has 15 amino acids. Trimming cost V 1 base and J 5 bases; bases outside gene matches: 5.

This sequence joins TRBV28 and TRBJ1-6; no definite D call. This CDR3 contains 14 residues. V lost 8 bases, J lost 9 bases, and 17 bases lay in between. CDR1 and CDR2 from the germline V gene are MDHEN and SYDVKM. The CDR3 spells CASLKSGRISPLHF. CDR3 in DNA: TGTGCCAGCCTCAAGTCCGGGAGAATTTCACCCCTCCACTTT.

The chain couples TRBV5-1 to TRBJ2-3, with TRBD2 identical over 7 bases. Per the germline V gene, CDR1 is SGHRS and CDR2 is YFSETQ. V dropped 4 bases and J dropped 4; count of bases not matched to a gene: 6. CDR3 length: 14 residues. The CDR3 DNA reads TGCGCCAGCAGCGTAGGACTAGTGTCAGATACGCAGTATTTT. Protein product: CASSVGLVSDTQYF. Drawing the rest from reference TRBV5-1 and TRBJ2-3, the complete variable domain is KAGVTQTPRYLIKTRGQQVTLSCSPISGHRSVSWYQQTPGQGLQFLFEYFSETQRNKGNFPGRFSGRQFSNSRSEMNVSTLELGDSALYLCASSVGLVSDTQYFGPGTRLTVL.

This clonotype was counted at least ten times. The rearrangement uses TRBV20-1 and TRBJ2-7, with a tentative D call TRBD2 (5 bases). Trimming took 3 bases from V and 2 from J, leaving 14 bases between them. The CDR3 has 14 amino acids. The germline V gene encodes CDR1 DFQATT and CDR2 SNEGSKA (reference sequence). Here the CDR3 reads CSASPGSGTYEQYF. CDR3 bases: TGCAGTGCTAGTCCGGGGTCGGGGACCTACGAGCAGTACTTC.

CDR3 protein: CASSHPGGVDEQYF. DNA for the CDR3: TGTGCCAGCAGCCACCCAGGGGGCGTTGACGAGCAGTACTTC. The gene calls are TRBV11-2 and TRBJ2-4; 8 bases are shared with TRBD1. The better agreement between TRBJ2-7 and the DNA end casts doubt on the J call. This CDR3 spans 14 amino acids. Germline lookup yields CDR1 SGHAT and CDR2 FQNNGV.

Many counts were recorded for this clonotype. The chain uses TRBV7-2 and TRBJ2-1, with TRBD2 as a possible D gene (7 bases). The V gene lost 0 bases and the J gene lost 2 bases, with 8 bases spanning the gap. Germline loops: CDR1 SGHTA, CDR2 FQGNSA. This CDR3 comprises 15 residues. CDR3 protein: CASSLAGGPYNEQFF. For the CDR3, the DNA is TGTGCCAGCAGCTTAGCGGGGGGGCCCTACAATGAGCAGTTCTTC.

This chain links TRBV6-1 with TRBJ1-2, with TRBD1 matching over 8 bases. V lost 3 bases and J lost 7; bases outside the gene matches: 7. Germline V CDR1 and CDR2: MNHNS, SASEGT. CDR3 length: 14 residues. DNA of the CDR3: TGTGCCAGCAGTGAGGGCGGACAGGGACGTGGCTACACCTTC. Residues: CASSEGGQGRGYTF.

A single count supports this clonotype. This rearrangement joins TRBV7-2 to TRBJ1-6; D gene unclear. Trimming took off 4 bases at V and 7 bases at J, with 8 bases between the two ends. Germline values: CDR1 SGHTA, CDR2 FQGNSA. CDR3 length: 13 amino acids. In DNA form, the CDR3 reads TGTGCCAGCAGCTCTAGCACGAATTCACCCCTCCACTTT. It is translated as CASSSSTNSPLHF.

V and J are TRBV15 and TRBJ2-7, with D perhaps matching TRBD1 or TRBD2 (5 bases each). CDR1 LNHNV and CDR2 YYDKDF come from the germline V gene (reference sequence). The CDR3 runs 13 residues. V dropped 5 bases and J dropped 4 bases, with 12 bases sitting between them. The chain's CDR3 is CATSFSGHYEQYF. CDR3 bases: TGTGCCACCAGCTTTTCGGGGCATTACGAGCAGTACTTC.

The rearrangement links TRBV6-1 to TRBJ2-5, with D perhaps assigned TRBD1 or TRBD2 (5 bases each). The CDR3 consists of 17 residues. Germline values: CDR1 MNHNS, CDR2 SASEGT. Between the trimmed V and J ends, which lost 3 bases and 0 bases, there was a span of 17 bases. The DNA for the CDR3 is TGTGCCAGCAGTGAGCGTCGCTCCGGGACGTACCAAGAGACCCAGTACTTC. Amino acid sequence: CASSERRSGTYQETQYF.

V usage is TRBV5-1 and J usage is TRBJ1-2; D is ambiguous. The CDR3 spans 13 residues. V lost 4 bases, J lost 5 bases, and 12 bases lay in between. Germline-derived CDR1 and CDR2 are SGHRS and YFSETQ. DNA for the CDR3: TGCGCCAGCAGCGAGCCGGAGGTTTATGGCTACACCTTC. Encoded protein: CASSEPEVYGYTF.

This clonotype showed up just a few times. The rearrangement joins TRBV14 to TRBJ2-2; TRBD2 agrees at 10 bases. With 4 bases clipped from V and 6 bases from J, the junction kept 8 bases outside the gene matches. The V gene's germline CDR1 is SGHDN and CDR2 FVKESK. The CDR3 loop spans 16 amino acids. The CDR3 loop reads CASSPLAGQEAGELFF. The DNA for the CDR3 is TGTGCCAGCAGCCCACTAGCGGGGCAAGAAGCCGGGGAGCTGTTTTTT.

This rearrangement joins TRBV5-5 to TRBJ1-5; possibly TRBD1 for D (5 bases). Trimming shortened V by 4 bases and J by 1 base, and 12 bases separated the two germline ends. Germline assignment: CDR1 SGHKS and CDR2 YYEKEE (reference sequence). The CDR3 is 15 amino acids. The CDR3 bases are TGTGCCAGCAGCCCCCGGACAAACAGCAATCAGCCCCAGCATTTT. Its translation: CASSPRTNSNQPQHF. The entire variable domain, with the rest obtained from reference TRBV5-5 and TRBJ1-5, is as follows: DAGVTQSPTHLIKTRGQQVTLRCSPISGHKSVSWYQQVLGQGPQFIFQYYEKEERGRGNFPDRFSARQFPNYSSELNVNALLLGDSALYLCASSPRTNSNQPQHFGDGTRLSIL.

The rearrangement uses TRBV29-1 and TRBJ1-1, with 7 bases matching TRBD1. The ends lost 5 bases at V and 5 bases at J; junction bases unmatched: 11. Germline V gives CDR1 SQVTM, CDR2 ANQGSEA. The CDR3 is made up of 14 amino acids. The CDR3 sequence is CSVRETGWRTEAFF. CDR3 nucleotides: TGCAGCGTTAGAGAGACAGGGTGGAGGACTGAAGCTTTCTTT.

The chain is built from TRBV11-2 and TRBJ1-2, with D possibly TRBD1 on 5 matching bases. Trimming pared 5 bases from V and 0 bases from J, leaving 19 bases between. This CDR3 has 17 amino acids. Germline values: CDR1 SGHAT, CDR2 FQNNGV. The CDR3 region has the DNA TGTGCCAGCAGCCCTCACCCGGGGACGATAGCTAACTATGGCTACACCTTC. The encoded protein is CASSPHPGTIANYGYTF.

This clonotype was found a few times. The chain combines TRBV2 with TRBJ2-5; D is undetermined. The germline V gene encodes CDR1 SNHLY and CDR2 FYNNEI. The V gene lost 10 bases and the J gene lost 5 bases, with 11 bases spanning the gap. The CDR3 totals 11 residues. CDR3: CATGPQETQYF. As DNA, the CDR3 is TGTGCCACGGGCCCTCAGGAGACCCAGTACTTC.

The CDR3 DNA reads TGTGCCAGCAGCCAGGGTGAGGCTAGGGGATCGGAGACCCAGTACTTC. Amino acid sequence: CASSQGEARGSETQYF. The V gene is TRBV6-2 or TRBV6-3, the J gene TRBJ2-7; D might be TRBD1 (5 bases). The DNA matches TRBJ2-5 better at its end, which makes the J call doubtful. Germline values: CDR1 MNHEY, CDR2 SVGEGT. The CDR3 runs 16 residues.

The chain has TRBV5-1 and TRBJ2-1; 9 bases agree with TRBD1. J lost 2 bases, V lost 0 bases, and 3 bases had no gene match. This CDR3 is 16 amino acids long. CDR1 and CDR2 (germline): SGHRS, YFSETQ. CDR3 in DNA: TGCGCCAGCAGCTTGGCGGGACAGGGAACCTACAATGAGCAGTTCTTC. Its protein is CASSLAGQGTYNEQFF.

The rearrangement joins TRBV29-1 to TRBJ2-5; 14 nucleotides match TRBD2. The junction had 4 bases not matched to a gene; V was cut back by 6 bases and J by 7 bases. The CDR3 contains 13 residues. Germline V gene data show CDR1 as SQVTM and CDR2 as ANQGSEA. The DNA for the CDR3 is TGCAGCGTGGGACTAGCGGGGGACGGGACCCAGTACTTC. Protein product: CSVGLAGDGTQYF.

J is TRBJ1-4 and V is TRBV15, with a possible D match to TRBD1 (5 bases). The V end was cut by 1 base, the J end by 7 bases, with 7 bases between. The CDR3 totals 13 residues. CDR1 is LNHNV and CDR2 is YYDKDF in the germline V gene (reference sequence). The CDR3 loop is CATSRGRGEKLFF. CDR3 in DNA: TGTGCCACCAGCAGAGGGAGGGGTGAAAAACTGTTTTTT. Full variable domain (remainder filled in from reference TRBV15 and TRBJ1-4): DAMVIQNPRYQVTQFGKPVTLSCSQTLNHNVMYWYQQKSSQAPKLLFHYYDKDFNNEADTPDNFQSRRPNTSFCFLDIRSPGLGDTAMYLCATSRGRGEKLFFGSGTQLSVL.

V and J are TRBV11-1 and TRBJ2-7; D is tentatively TRBD1 or TRBD2 (5 bases each). V was clipped by 5 bases and J by 6 bases, with 23 bases between them. Germline V CDR1 and CDR2: SGHAT, FQDESV (reference sequence). The CDR3 has 16 residues. The CDR3 here is CASSHPGRDVPGEQYV. In DNA, the CDR3 is TGTGCCAGCAGCCACCCGGGACGGGACGTCCCCGGCGAGCAGTACGTC.